This entry lists 18 T cell receptor beta chains sequenced from one sample in a study of shared clonotypes between healthy human individuals. Here immunoSEQ multiplex PCR was the method, and the copy in TCRdb shows in-frame clones only, minus some. The sample includes 2.3 million or so clones, more than 80% of them seen just once. The sample was naive CD4+ T cells from PBMCs. The subset: CD45RA+ positively selected. The receptors come from a man aged 18 to 30 in good health. Some clones in this sample may be carry-over from other donors' samples.

The gene calls are TRBV29-1 and TRBJ2-1; D is undetermined. The CDR3 length is 12 residues. The germline gives CDR1 SQVTM, CDR2 ANQGSEA. The V and J ends lost 2 bases and 6 bases respectively, with 8 bases between them. CDR3 sequence (DNA): TGCAGCGTTGAACGACGAGGCAATGAGCAGTTCTTC. Amino acids: CSVERRGNEQFF.

The gene calls are TRBV28 and TRBJ2-3; TRBD2 aligns across 7 bases. The CDR3 extends over 15 amino acids. The V segment lost 8 bases and the J segment 3 bases; nucleotides outside the gene matches: 11. Germline V lookup: CDR1 MDHEN, CDR2 SYDVKM. This chain's CDR3 is CASLRWRESTDTQYF. The CDR3 bases are TGTGCCAGCCTGCGGTGGCGGGAGAGTACAGATACGCAGTATTTT.

The gene calls are TRBV7-9 and TRBJ2-2; 13 positions match TRBD2. This CDR3 is built from 19 residues. Germline CDR1 reads SEHNR; CDR2 reads FQNEAQ (reference sequence). The junction had 16 bases not matched to a gene; V was cut back by 7 bases and J by 5 bases. The CDR3 reads CASTVSTGLAGENTGELFF. The CDR3 coding sequence is TGTGCCAGCACCGTTAGCACCGGACTAGCGGGAGAGAATACCGGGGAGCTGTTTTTT.

In its sample, this clone was seen once. The chain employs TRBV27 and TRBJ1-2, with D maybe TRBD1 (6 bases). The CDR3 has 14 amino acids. The V and J ends lost 5 bases and 4 bases respectively, with 14 bases between them. Germline V gene lookup returns CDR1 MNHEY and CDR2 SMNVEV (reference sequence). CDR3 DNA: TGTGCCAGCAGTAAGGACAGATATACCTATGGCTACACCTTC. It yields the protein CASSKDRYTYGYTF.

The chain links TRBV15 to TRBJ1-3; TRBD1 is a possible D gene (5 bases). From germline, CDR1 is LNHNV and CDR2 YYDKDF (reference sequence). This CDR3 has 18 amino acids. Trimming stripped 6 bases from V and 0 bases from J, with 21 bases between. The CDR3 DNA is TGTGCCACCAGTCCTGCCCGGGGGTATCCGAGCTCTGGAAACACCATATATTTT. Its protein product is CATSPARGYPSSGNTIYF.

A remark on this clone: Other DNA sequences of this sample code for an identical CDR3. The chain combines TRBV9 with TRBJ2-3; D may be TRBD1 or TRBD2 (5 bases each). The length of the CDR3 is 12 residues. Trimming removed 2 bases from V and 6 bases from J, with 7 bases in between. The germline V gene encodes CDR1 SGDLS and CDR2 YYNGEE. The CDR3 nucleotides read TGTGCCAGCAGCGTTTGGGGGGATACGCAGTATTTT. Protein product: CASSVWGDTQYF.

The chain links TRBV5-4 to TRBJ2-3; 7 bases are a match to TRBD1. This CDR3 contains 16 residues. Germline trimming cut 9 bases from V and 0 bases from J; bases unmatched to any gene: 13. The V gene's germline CDR1 is SGHNT and CDR2 YYREEE (reference sequence). This CDR3 is CATGDGQVSSTDTQYF. CDR3 sequence (DNA): TGTGCCACCGGAGACGGACAGGTCTCTAGCACAGATACGCAGTATTTT.

The V and J genes are TRBV5-8 and TRBJ1-3; 7 nucleotides line up with TRBD1. This CDR3 region has 18 residues. V gave up 5 bases and J gave up 3 bases; unmatched junction bases: 17. From germline, CDR1 is SGHTS and CDR2 YDEGEE. CDR3 sequence: CASSPSATGLGRGNTIYF. The CDR3 DNA reads as TGTGCCAGCAGTCCAAGCGCGACAGGGTTGGGACGTGGAAACACCATATATTTT.

The chain combines TRBV28 with TRBJ1-2; possibly TRBD1 for D (6 bases). Trimming pared 6 bases from V and 4 bases from J, leaving 18 bases between. Germline assignment: CDR1 MDHEN and CDR2 SYDVKM. The CDR3 runs 15 residues. This CDR3 reads CASRLSGGGSYGYTF. The CDR3 DNA reads as TGTGCCAGCAGACTCTCTGGAGGGGGAAGCTATGGCTACACCTTC.

Regarding this clone: In the same sample, other DNA sequences code for this CDR3. The J gene is TRBJ2-5, the V gene TRBV5-4; tentatively, D is TRBD1 (6 bases). This CDR3 has 13 amino acids. The V and J ends lost 4 bases and 2 bases respectively, with 9 bases between them. The V gene's germline CDR1 is SGHNT and CDR2 YYREEE (reference sequence). The CDR3 protein is CASSTGSQETQYF. Written as DNA, the CDR3 is TGTGCCAGCAGCACAGGGAGTCAAGAGACCCAGTACTTC.

V usage is TRBV6-6 and J usage is TRBJ1-5; D remains ambiguous. Germline V lookup: CDR1 MNHNY, CDR2 SVGAGI (reference sequence). Trimming removed 2 bases at V and 1 base at J, with 3 bases between. This CDR3 contains 13 residues. The CDR3 reads CASSYRSNQPQHF. The CDR3 region has the DNA TGTGCCAGCAGTTACAGGAGCAATCAGCCCCAGCATTTT.

The chain joins TRBV29-1 to TRBJ1-2; D is undetermined. The CDR3 totals 12 residues. V was clipped by 7 bases and J by 2 bases, with 11 bases between them. The germline V gene encodes CDR1 SQVTM and CDR2 ANQGSEA. This chain's CDR3 is CSGGSQNYGYTF. DNA of the CDR3: TGCAGCGGCGGATCACAAAACTATGGCTACACCTTC. Drawing the rest from reference TRBV29-1 and TRBJ1-2, the complete variable domain is SAVISQKPSRDICQRGTSLTIQCQVDSQVTMMFWYRQQPGQSLTLIATANQGSEATYESGFVIDKFPISRPNLTFSTLTVSNMSPEDSSIYLCSGGSQNYGYTFGSGTRLTVV.

J is TRBJ2-5 and V is TRBV15; 9 nucleotides agree with TRBD1. V lost 5 bases and J lost 5; bases outside the gene matches: 9. Germline-derived CDR1 and CDR2 are LNHNV and YYDKDF (reference sequence). The CDR3 sequence is 15 residues long. CDR3 residues: CATSFRQGVGETQYF. In DNA, the CDR3 is TGTGCCACCAGCTTCCGACAGGGGGTGGGGGAGACCCAGTACTTC.

The CDR3 DNA sequence: TGTGCCAGCAGTGAGGGACACTGGGAGACCCAGTACTTC. As protein: CASSEGHWETQYF. The chain carries TRBV2 and TRBJ2-5; a possible D gene is TRBD1 (6 bases). Germline V lookup: CDR1 SNHLY, CDR2 FYNNEI. CDR3 length equals 13 residues. Trimming left V 3 bases short and J 5 bases short, with 10 bases between.

This chain links TRBV23-1 with TRBJ2-3; D is undetermined. TRBV23-1 is an ORF, with its function uncertain. The CDR3 loop spans 15 amino acids. Trimming took off 0 bases at V and 6 bases at J, with 13 bases between the two ends. CDR3 coding DNA: TGCGCCAGCAGTCAATCGGACCTTTCGACGGATACGCAGTATTTT. It codes for CASSQSDLSTDTQYF.

The chain is built from TRBV12-5 and TRBJ2-3; 11 bases align to TRBD2. V lost 6 bases, J lost 3 bases, and 5 bases stayed unmatched. The CDR3 runs 15 residues. Germline CDR1 is LGHNT and CDR2 is FRNRAP. The DNA of the CDR3 is TGTGCTAGTGGCCACGGGACTAGCGGAACAGATACGCAGTATTTT. Its protein product is CASGHGTSGTDTQYF. Full variable domain (missing parts from reference TRBV12-5 and TRBJ2-3): DARVTQTPRHKVTEMGQEVTMRCQPILGHNTVFWYRQTMMQGLELLAYFRNRAPLDDSGMPKDRFSAEMPDATLATLKIQPSEPRDSAVYFCASGHGTSGTDTQYFGPGTRLTVL.

The V and J genes are TRBV5-1 and TRBJ2-3, with 8 nucleotides matching TRBD2. Germline V CDR1 and CDR2: SGHRS, YFSETQ. The CDR3 runs 17 residues. V lost 0 bases, J lost 4 bases, and 10 bases stayed unmatched. For the CDR3, the DNA is TGCGCCAGCAGCTTGGCCGGAACGGGAGGGCCGGCAGATACGCAGTATTTT. Protein sequence: CASSLAGTGGPADTQYF.

The chain links TRBV30 to TRBJ1-4; the D gene is possibly TRBD1 (5 bases). V lost 2 bases, J lost 0 bases, and 10 bases lay in between. The CDR3 totals 15 residues. From germline, CDR1 is GTSNPN and CDR2 SVGIG (reference sequence). The DNA for the CDR3 is TGTGCCTGGAGTAGGGGCGGATCAACTAATGAAAAACTGTTTTTT. Protein: CAWSRGGSTNEKLFF.